Listed here are 4 T cell receptor beta chains from one sample, sequenced in a study of beta chain features in type 1 diabetes. The isolated RNA, all of it, was reverse transcribed, so expressed TCRB transcripts were what got sequenced. Produced via immunoSEQ multiplex PCR; TCRdb's table is partial and in-frame only. The sample lists hundreds of thousands of clones; over 10% were seen once. No antigen is known for these receptors. General observations from the study: For Type 1 diabetes patients, all four CD4+ subsets carried TCRB CDR3s that were moderately but significantly shorter.

The source material was naive CD4+ T cells from blood. The receptors were gathered from a woman under 30 with type 1 diabetes.

In its sample, this clone was seen a few times. This rearrangement joins TRBV18 to TRBJ2-2; 9 nucleotides match TRBD2. The J segment lost 4 bases and the V segment lost 3 bases, leaving 12 bases of the junction unmatched. Germline assignment: CDR1 KGHSH and CDR2 LQKENI. The CDR3 spans 18 residues. The CDR3 spells CASSPQILSGSGTGELFF. Here the CDR3 DNA reads TGTGCCAGCTCACCGCAAATTCTTAGCGGGAGTGGCACCGGGGAGCTGTTTTTT.

V gene TRBV2 combines with J gene TRBJ2-7; D is possibly TRBD2 (5 bases). The germline V gene encodes CDR1 SNHLY and CDR2 FYNNEI. V dropped 2 bases and J dropped 7 bases, with 18 bases sitting between them. The CDR3 loop spans 15 amino acids. The CDR3 coding sequence is TGTGCCAGCAGTGAATATGAGGTAGCGCGGTGGGAGCAGTACTTC. It yields the protein CASSEYEVARWEQYF.

In this sample, this clone turned up a few times. The V gene is TRBV28, the J gene TRBJ2-5, with TRBD1 identical over 8 bases. CDR1 and CDR2 from the germline V gene are MDHEN and SYDVKM. V lost 6 bases to trimming and J lost 2 bases; unmatched junction nucleotides: 8. The CDR3 extends over 15 amino acids. CDR3 coding DNA: TGTGCCAGCAGCAAACTCTACAGGGGGCAAGAGACCCAGTACTTC. Translated, it gives CASSKLYRGQETQYF.

Remarks on this clone: At the DNA level, this CDR3 is encoded by other sequences in the same sample as well. This chain joins TRBV18 and TRBJ1-1; weak D call: TRBD1 (6 bases). The CDR3 is made up of 13 amino acids. Germline CDR1 is KGHSH and CDR2 is LQKENI. Trimming shortened V by 5 bases and J by 1 base, and 8 bases separated the two germline ends. The CDR3 DNA reads TGTGCCAGCTCAACGGACAGGAACACTGAAGCTTTCTTT. Its protein product is CASSTDRNTEAFF.